This T cell receptor beta chain is from a study of STAT5B mutations in CD4+ large granular lymphocyte leukemia. Findings and limits, study-wide: Patient CD4-sorted repertoires stayed more clonal than healthy ones after leukemic-clone removal. Without HLA matching, higher CD4+ than CD8+ T-LGLL clonality could reflect small sample size.

Data came from immunoSEQ multiplex PCR; TCRdb stores just in-frame clones and leaves some out. Here the sample spans tens of thousands of clones, 81% being singletons. Comments on this clone: Its antigen is undetermined.

Germline CDR1 SGDLS, CDR2 YYNGEE. The V gene lost 3 bases and the J gene lost 0 bases, with 13 bases spanning the gap. There are 16 residues in the CDR3. This rearrangement joins TRBV9 to TRBJ2-1, with a weak D call TRBD2 (5 bases). This sequence originates from a human donor in good health. The material sequenced was CD4+ T cells from blood buffy coats. As DNA, the CDR3 is TGTGCCAGCAGCGCCGATCCACTAGGCTCCTACAATGAGCAGTTCTTC. Encoded protein: CASSADPLGSYNEQFF.